Shown below are 20 T cell receptor beta chains from a single sample sequenced in a study of T cell responses to AZD1222 COVID-19 vaccine. Generated by immunoSEQ multiplex PCR, the TCRdb table keeps only in-frame clones and is missing some. The sample has approximately 180,000 clones; roughly 92% are singletons. The sample was peripheral blood, taken on day 0 of AZD1222 vaccination. The receptors were sampled from an adult in good health.

A single count supports this clone. J is TRBJ2-1 and V is TRBV3-1 (or the pseudogene TRBV3-2), with unresolved D. The CDR3 has 11 residues. Per germline, CDR1 LGHDT and CDR2 YNNKEL (reference sequence). Trimming pared 3 bases from V and 10 bases from J, leaving 7 bases between. CDR3 in DNA: TGTGCCAGCAGCCAGGCCGTAGAGCAGTTCTTC. It translates to CASSQAVEQFF.

The J gene is TRBJ1-1, the V gene TRBV10-3; TRBD1 matches at 7 bases. The CDR3 is made up of 14 amino acids. The junction had 3 bases not matched to a gene; V was cut back by 5 bases and J by 0 bases. Germline lookup yields CDR1 ENHRY and CDR2 SYGVKD. CDR3 residues: CAISMTGMNTEAFF. In nucleotides, the CDR3 is TGTGCCATCAGTATGACAGGGATGAACACTGAAGCTTTCTTT.

The chain recombines TRBV28 with TRBJ1-5; TRBD1 agrees at 7 bases. Germline V gives CDR1 MDHEN, CDR2 SYDVKM. The CDR3 is made up of 14 amino acids. Germline trimming cut 6 bases from V and 9 bases from J; bases unmatched to any gene: 11. CDR3 region: CASRTTGDARPQHF. The CDR3 DNA is TGTGCCAGCAGAACTACAGGGGATGCGAGGCCCCAGCATTTT. Full variable domain (outside the CDR3, taken from reference TRBV28 and TRBJ1-5): DVKVTQSSRYLVKRTGEKVFLECVQDMDHENMFWYRQDPGLGLRLIYFSYDVKMKEKGDIPEGYSVSREKKERFSLILESASTNQTSMYLCASRTTGDARPQHFGDGTRLSIL.

The V call is TRBV7-9, the J call TRBJ2-5; a possible D gene is TRBD2 (6 bases). This CDR3 is built from 13 residues. Germline V gene lookup returns CDR1 SEHNR and CDR2 FQNEAQ (reference sequence). The ends were cut back, 5 bases at V and 5 bases at J, with 12 bases in the middle. The chain's CDR3 is CASSPEGRETQYF. CDR3 bases: TGTGCCAGCAGCCCGGAGGGGCGGGAGACCCAGTACTTC.

The rearrangement links TRBV10-3 to TRBJ2-3, with D possibly matching TRBD1 (6 bases). V was pared by 6 bases and J by 0 bases, with 10 bases between. Germline V gene sequence: CDR1 ENHRY, CDR2 SYGVKD. This CDR3 region has 14 residues. DNA for the CDR3: TGTGCCATCAGAGCTGGACAGAGCACAGATACGCAGTATTTT. This translates into CAIRAGQSTDTQYF.

The gene calls are TRBV6-5 and TRBJ1-1; D gene ambiguous. This CDR3 has 11 residues. The germline gives CDR1 MNHEY, CDR2 SVGAGI. V lost 7 bases to trimming and J lost 8 bases, with 11 bases between them. The CDR3 coding sequence is TGTGCCAGCAATTGGGGTCAGGAAGCTTTCTTT. Encoded protein: CASNWGQEAFF.

The rearrangement links TRBV7-2 to TRBJ1-5, with TRBD1 matching over 9 bases. Per germline, CDR1 SGHTA and CDR2 FQGNSA. There are 16 residues in the CDR3. Trimming took 3 bases from V and 1 from J; bases not matched to a gene: 4. The CDR3 nucleotides are TGTGCCAGCAGCTTCCTGACAGGGGGAAGCAATCAGCCCCAGCATTTT. Translation: CASSFLTGGSNQPQHF.

This clone was counted once. This sequence joins TRBV19 and TRBJ2-1; maybe TRBD1 (6 bases). This CDR3 spans 16 amino acids. CDR1 is LNHDA and CDR2 is SQIVND in the germline V gene (reference sequence). V gave up 4 bases and J gave up 2 bases, with 15 bases separating them. The CDR3 reads CASSTLTGVAYNEQFF. CDR3 bases: TGTGCCAGTAGTACCCTGACAGGAGTTGCCTACAATGAGCAGTTCTTC. Full variable domain (outside the CDR3, taken from reference TRBV19 and TRBJ2-1): DGGITQSPKYLFRKEGQNVTLSCEQNLNHDAMYWYRQDPGQGLRLIYYSQIVNDFQKGDIAEGYSVSREKKESFPLTVTSAQKNPTAFYLCASSTLTGVAYNEQFFGPGTRLTVL.

The chain links TRBV6-5 to TRBJ1-5, with TRBD1 as a possible D gene (5 bases). Germline V gene data show CDR1 as MNHEY and CDR2 as SVGAGI. V was trimmed by 6 bases and J by 1 base, leaving 13 bases between them. CDR3 size: 15 residues. CDR3 sequence reads: CASRRDWESNQPQHF. CDR3 bases: TGTGCCAGCAGACGGGACTGGGAGAGCAATCAGCCCCAGCATTTT.

The gene calls are TRBV27 and TRBJ1-1; D ambiguous. This CDR3 comprises 13 residues. Trimming took off 1 base at V and 1 base at J, with 4 bases between the two ends. CDR1 MNHEY and CDR2 SMNVEV come from the germline V gene (reference sequence). The CDR3 region has the DNA TGTGCCAGCAGTTTATTGCAGAACACTGAAGCTTTCTTT. It yields the protein CASSLLQNTEAFF.

The chain joins TRBV28 to TRBJ2-2; TRBD2 agrees at 12 bases. The CDR3 loop spans 20 amino acids. The trim removed 0 bases at V and 0 bases at J, leaving 8 bases unmatched. CDR1 is MDHEN, CDR2 SYDVKM, per germline. For the CDR3, the DNA is TGTGCCAGCAGTTTATGGGGGGGACTAGCGGGCGCTACGAACACCGGGGAGCTGTTTTTT. Residues: CASSLWGGLAGATNTGELFF.

The chain has TRBV3-1 (or the pseudogene TRBV3-2) and TRBJ2-7, with 7 nucleotides matching TRBD2. From germline, CDR1 is LGHDT and CDR2 YNNKEL (reference sequence). CDR3 size: 15 residues. Germline trimming cut 4 bases from V and 3 bases from J; bases unmatched to any gene: 9. In DNA, the CDR3 is TGTGCCAGCAGCCCACGGTTCACTAGCGTCTACGAGCAGTACTTC. Protein: CASSPRFTSVYEQYF.

This chain connects TRBV6-5 to TRBJ2-2; D uncertain. Germline V gene data show CDR1 as MNHEY and CDR2 as SVGAGI. CDR3 size: 15 residues. V dropped 7 bases and J dropped 3 bases, with 15 bases sitting between them. As DNA, the CDR3 is TGTGCCAGCATTCAGGATAACTCTTACACCGGGGAGCTGTTTTTT. Encoded protein: CASIQDNSYTGELFF.

The chain couples TRBV6-2 or TRBV6-3 to TRBJ1-5, with TRBD1 identical over 9 bases. There are 16 residues in the CDR3. The germline gives CDR1 MNHEY, CDR2 SVGEGT. V shed 2 bases, J shed 5 bases, and the junction held 7 bases outside the gene matches. This CDR3 is CASSYHPGQGDQPQHF. The CDR3 region has the DNA TGTGCCAGCAGTTACCATCCGGGACAGGGAGATCAGCCCCAGCATTTT.

This clone was counted only a few times. J is TRBJ1-2 and V is TRBV19, with 9 bases aligning to TRBD1. Germline loops: CDR1 LNHDA, CDR2 SQIVND (reference sequence). Trimming removed 6 bases from V and 6 bases from J; junction bases left unmatched: 5. There are 13 residues in the CDR3. CDR3 DNA: TGTGCCAGTAGAACAGGGGGCGCTAATGGCTACACCTTC. This gives the protein CASRTGGANGYTF.

V is TRBV11-2 and J is TRBJ1-4; D ambiguous. V shed 1 base and J shed 6 bases, with 3 bases lying between them. Germline CDR1 is SGHAT and CDR2 is FQNNGV. CDR3 length: 12 residues. The CDR3 loop reads CASSLGDEKLFF. The CDR3 region has the DNA TGTGCCAGCAGCTTAGGAGATGAAAAACTGTTTTTT.

The rearrangement joins TRBV5-1 to TRBJ2-1, with 11 bases matching TRBD1. Germline assignment: CDR1 SGHRS and CDR2 YFSETQ. The CDR3 extends over 15 amino acids. V gave up 2 bases and J gave up 4 bases; unmatched junction bases: 2. CDR3 bases: TGCGCCAGCAGCTTAGGACAGGGGGCGTACAATGAGCAGTTCTTC. It is translated as CASSLGQGAYNEQFF.

The chain carries TRBV28 and TRBJ2-7; TRBD2 might be the D (6 bases). The length of the CDR3 is 14 residues. V lost 3 bases and J lost 4, with 13 bases in between. Germline V CDR1 and CDR2: MDHEN, SYDVKM. For the CDR3, the DNA is TGTGCCAGCAGTTTCGGAGGGACGGGTTACGAGCAGTACGTC. Translation gives CASSFGGTGYEQYV.

The chain carries TRBV30 and TRBJ1-1; D not certain. The V end was cut by 3 bases, the J end by 5 bases, with 16 bases between. The CDR3 spans 14 residues. CDR1 GTSNPN and CDR2 SVGIG come from the germline V gene (reference sequence). CDR3 loop: CAWSRPRWGTEAFF. CDR3 bases: TGTGCCTGGAGCCGACCCCGGTGGGGTACTGAAGCTTTCTTT.

The V gene is TRBV11-2, the J gene TRBJ1-1; unclear D gene. V shed 0 bases and J shed 1 base, with 3 bases lying between them. The germline V gene encodes CDR1 SGHAT and CDR2 FQNNGV. The CDR3 is 13 amino acids. The CDR3 loop reads CASSLEQNTEAFF. Here the CDR3 DNA reads TGTGCCAGCAGCTTAGAACAGAACACTGAAGCTTTCTTT. The whole variable domain, remainder taken from reference TRBV11-2 and TRBJ1-1, is EAGVAQSPRYKIIEKRQSVAFWCNPISGHATLYWYQQILGQGPKLLIQFQNNGVVDDSQLPKDRFSAERLKGVDSTLKIQPAKLEDSAVYLCASSLEQNTEAFFGQGTRLTVV.